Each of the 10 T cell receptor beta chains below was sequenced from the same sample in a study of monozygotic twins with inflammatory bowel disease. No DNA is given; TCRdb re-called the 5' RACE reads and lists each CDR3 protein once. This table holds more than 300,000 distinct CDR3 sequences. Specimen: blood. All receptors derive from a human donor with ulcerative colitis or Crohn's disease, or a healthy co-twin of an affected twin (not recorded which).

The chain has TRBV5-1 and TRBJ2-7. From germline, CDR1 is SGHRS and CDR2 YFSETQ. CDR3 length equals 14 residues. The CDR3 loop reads CASSLVDNTYEQYF.

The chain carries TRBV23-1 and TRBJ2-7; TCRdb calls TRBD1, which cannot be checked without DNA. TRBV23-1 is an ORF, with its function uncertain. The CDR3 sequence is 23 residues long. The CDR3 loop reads CASSRLSPGGAPTQGVTSYEQYF.

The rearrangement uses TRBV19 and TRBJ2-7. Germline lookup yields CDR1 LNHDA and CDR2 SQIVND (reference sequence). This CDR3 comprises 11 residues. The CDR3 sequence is CASSMAYEQYF.

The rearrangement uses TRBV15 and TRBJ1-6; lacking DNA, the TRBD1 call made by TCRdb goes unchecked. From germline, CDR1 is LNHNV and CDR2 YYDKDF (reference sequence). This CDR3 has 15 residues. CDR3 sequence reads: CATSPFRGVVSPLHF.

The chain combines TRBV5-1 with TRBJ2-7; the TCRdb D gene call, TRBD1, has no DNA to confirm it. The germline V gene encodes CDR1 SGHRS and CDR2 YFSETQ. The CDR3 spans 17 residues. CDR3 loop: CASSLEVTGAYSYEQYF.

CDR3 region: CAWSVAGWEQYF. The rearrangement uses TRBV30 and TRBJ2-7. Germline V gene sequence: CDR1 GTSNPN, CDR2 SVGIG (reference sequence). CDR3 length: 12 residues.

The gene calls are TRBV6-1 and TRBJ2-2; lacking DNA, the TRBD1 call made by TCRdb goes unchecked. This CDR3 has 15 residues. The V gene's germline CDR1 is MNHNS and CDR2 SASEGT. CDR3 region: CASMWTGVNTGELFF.

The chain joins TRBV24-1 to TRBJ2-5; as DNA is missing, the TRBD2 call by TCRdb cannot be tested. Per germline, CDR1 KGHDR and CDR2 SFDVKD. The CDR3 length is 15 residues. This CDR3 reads CATSALAGAQETQYF.

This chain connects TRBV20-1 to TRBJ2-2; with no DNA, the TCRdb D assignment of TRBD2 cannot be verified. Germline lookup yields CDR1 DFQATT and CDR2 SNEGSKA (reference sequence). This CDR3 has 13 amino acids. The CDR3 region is CSGTSGYTGELFF.

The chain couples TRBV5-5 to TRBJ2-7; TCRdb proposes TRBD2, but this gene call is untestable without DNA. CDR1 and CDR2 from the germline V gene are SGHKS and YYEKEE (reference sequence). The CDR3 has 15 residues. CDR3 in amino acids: CASSLTGASSAEQYF.